These 32 T cell receptor beta chains share one sample of origin, sequenced in a study of blood T cell repertoires in COVID-19. Only in-frame clones appear in the TCRdb table, and some are missing; sequencing was by immunoSEQ multiplex PCR. The sample records roughly 230,000 clones, around four fifths being singletons. The sample consisted of peripheral blood. These receptors were collected from a man in his forties with active or convalescent COVID-19.

The chain is built from TRBV5-1 and TRBJ1-3, with D tentatively TRBD1 (5 bases). The germline V and J ends were trimmed by 2 bases and 4 bases, with 10 bases remaining between them. The germline CDR1 and CDR2 sequences are SGHRS and YFSETQ. The CDR3 contains 14 residues. The CDR3 reads CASSLGGDGNTIYF. DNA of the CDR3: TGCGCCAGCAGCTTAGGAGGGGACGGAAACACCATATATTTT.

This sequence joins TRBV19 and TRBJ2-1; 10 bases match TRBD1. J lost 1 base, V lost 7 bases, and 4 bases had no gene match. The CDR3 is 15 amino acids. CDR1 LNHDA and CDR2 SQIVND come from the germline V gene (reference sequence). The CDR3 region is CASKGQGVSYNEQFF. CDR3 DNA: TGTGCCAGTAAAGGACAGGGGGTTTCCTACAATGAGCAGTTCTTC.

This chain connects TRBV28 to TRBJ1-6; no clear D. Trimming stripped 4 bases from V and 8 bases from J, with 3 bases between. This CDR3 spans 11 amino acids. CDR1 is MDHEN, CDR2 SYDVKM, per germline. In DNA form, the CDR3 reads TGTGCCAGCAGTTCATATTCACCCCTCCACTTT. This translates into CASSSYSPLHF. Full variable domain (missing parts from reference TRBV28 and TRBJ1-6): DVKVTQSSRYLVKRTGEKVFLECVQDMDHENMFWYRQDPGLGLRLIYFSYDVKMKEKGDIPEGYSVSREKKERFSLILESASTNQTSMYLCASSSYSPLHFGNGTRLTVT.

This chain's CDR3 is CASSFPGGIYGYTF. CDR3 DNA sequence: TGTGCCAGCAGCTTCCCAGGGGGGATCTATGGCTACACCTTC. The chain recombines TRBV11-3 with TRBJ1-2; 7 positions agree with TRBD1. The CDR3 runs 14 residues. Unmatched junction bases numbered 5, after V lost 3 bases and J lost 4 bases. The germline V gene encodes CDR1 SGHNT and CDR2 YENEEA.

The gene calls are TRBV9 and TRBJ1-1; 7 nucleotides align to TRBD1. CDR3 length: 14 amino acids. Germline lookup yields CDR1 SGDLS and CDR2 YYNGEE. Trimming took 0 bases from V and 5 from J; bases not matched to a gene: 4. The chain's CDR3 is CASSVATGVTEAFF. The CDR3 DNA follows: TGTGCCAGCAGCGTAGCAACAGGGGTGACTGAAGCTTTCTTT.

This chain connects TRBV30 to TRBJ2-7; TRBD1 matches 9 bases. In germline, CDR1 is GTSNPN, CDR2 SVGIG (reference sequence). The CDR3 is 14 residues long. V was clipped by 3 bases and J by 4 bases; unmatched bases: 7. CDR3 amino acids: CAWRAGTGFYEQYF. The CDR3 bases are TGTGCCTGGAGGGCCGGGACAGGGTTTTACGAGCAGTACTTC.

The genes are TRBV5-1 and TRBJ1-4; 7 nucleotides match TRBD1. V trimming: 0 bases; J trimming: 7 bases; junction bases outside the gene matches: 9. CDR1 is SGHRS and CDR2 is YFSETQ in the germline V gene. This CDR3 has 16 residues. The CDR3 spells CASSLGRQGKGEKLFF. CDR3 DNA: TGCGCCAGCAGCTTGGGGAGACAGGGAAAGGGTGAAAAACTGTTTTTT.

The chain has TRBV4-2 and TRBJ2-2, with 9 bases identical to TRBD1. Germline values: CDR1 LGHNA, CDR2 YNFKEQ. Losses at the gene ends were 4 bases for V and 4 bases for J; bases not matched to a gene: 13. This CDR3 has 18 residues. The CDR3 sequence: CASSRDRETGSGTGELFF. The CDR3 coding sequence is TGTGCCAGCAGCCGGGACAGGGAGACAGGGTCGGGCACCGGGGAGCTGTTTTTT.

The chain uses TRBV7-9 and TRBJ2-1, with 12 bases matching TRBD2. V lost 1 base, J lost 12 bases, and 1 base stayed unmatched. This CDR3 contains 13 residues. Germline loops: CDR1 SEHNR, CDR2 FQNEAQ (reference sequence). CDR3 nucleotide sequence: TGTGCCAGCAGCTTAGGGGGACTAGCGGGGCAGTTCTTC. Amino acid sequence: CASSLGGLAGQFF.

V and J are TRBV7-3 and TRBJ2-1; 7 bases are shared with TRBD1. V gave up 5 bases and J gave up 4 bases; unmatched junction bases: 5. The germline V gene encodes CDR1 SGHTA and CDR2 FQGTGA. The CDR3 covers 14 residues. The DNA for the CDR3 is TGTGCCAGCAGCCCCGACAGGGTGTACAATGAGCAGTTCTTC. This encodes CASSPDRVYNEQFF.

V usage is TRBV12-3 or TRBV12-4 and J usage is TRBJ1-2, with unresolved D. The CDR3 has 12 residues. The V end lost 7 bases, the J end lost 2 bases, and 8 bases lay between the germline ends. The chain's CDR3 is CASTGVNYGYTF. The CDR3 DNA follows: TGTGCCAGCACTGGAGTCAACTATGGCTACACCTTC.

This clone was detected a few times. The rearrangement links TRBV11-1 to TRBJ2-7; 7 bases are shared with TRBD1. The CDR3 totals 15 residues. Germline V CDR1 and CDR2: SGHAT, FQDESV (reference sequence). Unmatched junction bases numbered 7, after V lost 2 bases and J lost 3 bases. The chain's CDR3 is CASSLFGTDDYEQYF. CDR3 DNA sequence: TGTGCCAGCAGCTTATTCGGGACAGACGACTACGAGCAGTACTTC.

The J gene is TRBJ1-5, the V gene TRBV7-9; a weak D match, TRBD1 (5 bases). This CDR3 region has 14 residues. In germline, CDR1 is SEHNR, CDR2 FQNEAQ (reference sequence). Trimming pared 5 bases from V and 3 bases from J, leaving 11 bases between. CDR3 nucleotide sequence: TGTGCCAGCAGCCAGGCAGGGAACAATCAGCCCCAGCATTTT. It encodes CASSQAGNNQPQHF.

This clone was detected only once. The V call is TRBV23-1, the J call TRBJ2-7; 11 bases line up with TRBD2. TRBV23-1 is reported as an ORF; its role is uncertain. The CDR3 has 17 residues. V lost 0 bases to trimming and J lost 7 bases; unmatched junction nucleotides: 11. CDR3 in DNA: TGCGCCAGCAGTCAATCATTAGCGGGGGGGCCCGGGAGGGAGCAGTACTTC. Its protein is CASSQSLAGGPGREQYF.

This clone was recorded a few times. The chain has TRBV23-1 and TRBJ1-5, with D uncertain. TRBV23-1 is annotated as an ORF whose role is uncertain. The CDR3 has 14 residues. V was shortened by 3 bases and J by 4 bases, with 10 bases between the two germline ends. CDR3 amino acids: CASSHVGGNQPQHF. The CDR3 DNA reads TGCGCCAGCAGTCACGTGGGAGGTAATCAGCCCCAGCATTTT.

CDR3 sequence reads: CASSQGQGAVGYTF. DNA of the CDR3: TGTGCCAGCAGCCAGGGACAGGGGGCAGTTGGCTACACCTTC. The V call is TRBV25-1, the J call TRBJ1-2, with TRBD1 matching 12 bases. CDR1 is MGHDK, CDR2 SYGVNS, per germline. The CDR3 has 14 amino acids. Unmatched junction bases numbered 6, after V lost 6 bases and J lost 7 bases.

This clone was seen a handful of times. The gene calls are TRBV5-4 and TRBJ1-2; D perhaps matches TRBD1 (6 bases). The germline V gene encodes CDR1 SGHNT and CDR2 YYREEE (reference sequence). The CDR3 is 15 amino acids. V was cut by 3 bases and J by 0 bases, with 12 bases left in between. CDR3: CASSSSTGANYGYTF. DNA for the CDR3: TGTGCCAGCAGCTCGTCGACAGGAGCTAACTATGGCTACACCTTC.

The genes are TRBV5-1 and TRBJ2-7, with 7 nucleotides matching TRBD2. The CDR3 spans 15 residues. After removal of 4 bases from V and 0 bases from J, the junction contained 7 bases not matched to a gene. CDR1 is SGHRS and CDR2 is YFSETQ in the germline V gene. The CDR3 reads CASSEGTGGSYEQYF. The CDR3 bases are TGCGCCAGCAGCGAGGGGACGGGGGGCTCCTACGAGCAGTACTTC.

This clone was detected only once. The chain is built from TRBV11-3 and TRBJ2-3; D possibly corresponds to TRBD1 (5 bases). CDR1 and CDR2 (germline): SGHNT, YENEEA. V was shortened by 4 bases and J by 2 bases, with 19 bases between the two germline ends. The CDR3 is made up of 17 amino acids. The CDR3 nucleotides are TGTGCCAGCAGCTCCGCCGAACAGGACCCTTCCACAGATACGCAGTATTTT. Encoded protein: CASSSAEQDPSTDTQYF.

This chain uses TRBV7-9 with TRBJ2-3; maybe TRBD1 (5 bases). V lost 8 bases, J lost 4 bases, and 19 bases lay in between. Germline V gene lookup returns CDR1 SEHNR and CDR2 FQNEAQ (reference sequence). CDR3 length: 15 residues. The CDR3 sequence: CASPLPAGPPDTQYF. The CDR3 DNA sequence: TGTGCCAGCCCCCTGCCGGCAGGGCCCCCAGATACGCAGTATTTT.

The rearrangement links TRBV3-1 (or the pseudogene TRBV3-2) to TRBJ1-1, with D perhaps matching TRBD1 (5 bases). CDR1 is LGHDT and CDR2 is YNNKEL in the germline V gene (reference sequence). V shed 5 bases and J shed 8 bases, with 9 bases lying between them. The CDR3 covers 11 residues. The CDR3 here is CASSGRTEAFF. The CDR3 DNA reads as TGTGCCAGCAGCGGCCGGACAGAAGCTTTCTTT.

V usage is TRBV7-8 and J usage is TRBJ1-1; D is perhaps TRBD1 (6 bases). Trimming pared 5 bases from V and 8 bases from J, leaving 18 bases between. The CDR3 loop spans 14 amino acids. CDR1 and CDR2 (germline): SGHVS, FQNEAQ. The chain's CDR3 is CASSPQRRGSEAFF. CDR3 sequence (DNA): TGTGCCAGCAGCCCTCAACGCAGGGGATCCGAAGCTTTCTTT.

This clone was recorded only once. The rearrangement joins TRBV6-2 or TRBV6-3 to TRBJ1-5; a possible D gene is TRBD1 (5 bases). CDR3 length equals 16 residues. CDR1 and CDR2 (germline): MNHEY, SVGEGT. The V end was cut by 4 bases, the J end by 2 bases, with 15 bases between. The CDR3 DNA reads as TGTGCCAGCAGTTTCATCTCAGACAGACGCAATCAGCCCCAGCATTTT. Protein sequence: CASSFISDRRNQPQHF.

This chain uses TRBV18 with TRBJ1-3, with D tentatively TRBD1 (5 bases). The V gene lost 4 bases and the J gene lost 3 bases, with 13 bases spanning the gap. The CDR3 loop spans 15 amino acids. Germline-derived CDR1 and CDR2 are KGHSH and LQKENI. The CDR3 here is CASSLPQGGGNTIYF. The CDR3 nucleotides are TGTGCCAGCTCACTTCCCCAGGGAGGTGGAAACACCATATATTTT.

The rearrangement uses TRBV29-1 and TRBJ2-5; D is perhaps TRBD2 (5 bases). Germline assignment: CDR1 SQVTM and CDR2 ANQGSEA. Deletions cut 4 bases from V and 11 bases from J, with 20 bases between. This CDR3 spans 13 amino acids. The CDR3 bases are TGCAGCGTTGTATCGACGGGAATCTGGAATCAGTACTTC. This sequence encodes CSVVSTGIWNQYF.

This chain uses TRBV19 with TRBJ2-2; D is unresolved. The CDR3 is made up of 12 amino acids. V lost 5 bases to trimming and J lost 5 bases, with 6 bases between them. The germline CDR1 and CDR2 sequences are LNHDA and SQIVND (reference sequence). DNA of the CDR3: TGTGCCAGTAGTCCCACAACCGGGGAGCTGTTTTTT. Translated: CASSPTTGELFF.

This rearrangement joins TRBV14 to TRBJ2-2; 7 bases agree with TRBD2. The germline CDR1 and CDR2 sequences are SGHDN and FVKESK. V dropped 0 bases and J dropped 4; count of bases not matched to a gene: 8. The CDR3 extends over 17 amino acids. The CDR3 reads CASSQDSLAEITGELFF. For the CDR3, the DNA is TGTGCCAGCAGCCAAGATTCCCTAGCGGAGATCACCGGGGAGCTGTTTTTT.

This clone has more than one count but fewer than ten. This chain joins TRBV5-1 and TRBJ2-1, with D hard to call. The CDR3 loop spans 13 amino acids. The V gene's germline CDR1 is SGHRS and CDR2 YFSETQ. V lost 3 bases and J lost 6, with 10 bases in between. CDR3 sequence reads: CASSSPYGNEQFF. DNA of the CDR3: TGCGCCAGCAGCTCCCCCTATGGCAATGAGCAGTTCTTC.

V is TRBV2 and J is TRBJ2-3; tentative D call: TRBD1 (5 bases). This CDR3 contains 15 residues. Germline V lookup: CDR1 SNHLY, CDR2 FYNNEI. V lost 6 bases and J 4 bases, leaving 17 bases between the germline ends. The CDR3 loop reads CASSYNFRGSDTQYF. The CDR3 nucleotides are TGTGCCAGCAGCTACAATTTTAGGGGATCAGATACGCAGTATTTT.

V is TRBV6-5 and J is TRBJ2-5; 8 nucleotides align to TRBD2. Germline loops: CDR1 MNHEY, CDR2 SVGAGI. The CDR3 has 16 amino acids. J was trimmed by 5 bases and V by 4 bases; bases with no gene match: 12. The DNA of the CDR3 is TGTGCCAGCAGTTTGACGGGACTAGAGTCGGACGAGACCCAGTACTTC. This sequence encodes CASSLTGLESDETQYF.

This chain uses TRBV18 with TRBJ1-1; D is unclear. The CDR3 covers 15 residues. Germline values: CDR1 KGHSH, CDR2 LQKENI. V was cut by 0 bases and J by 2 bases, with 10 bases left in between. DNA for the CDR3: TGTGCCAGCTCACCACCGAACACCGTTAACACTGAAGCTTTCTTT. Its translation: CASSPPNTVNTEAFF.

This clone was found a few times. The same CDR3 arises from other DNA sequences in this sample as well. The rearrangement joins TRBV19 to TRBJ2-7; TRBD1 matches at 7 bases. This CDR3 is 14 amino acids long. J gave up 4 bases and V 4 bases, and 7 bases lay outside the gene matches. CDR1 is LNHDA and CDR2 is SQIVND in the germline V gene (reference sequence). CDR3 loop: CASSTGTATYEQYF. For the CDR3, the DNA is TGTGCCAGTAGTACCGGGACAGCCACATACGAGCAGTACTTC.